This T cell receptor beta chain emerged from a study of blood T cell repertoires in COVID-19. Background on the study: Nucleic acid was either cDNA or gDNA, and it came from T cells, B-cell-depleted T cells, or PBMCs.

This clone was detected only once. Libraries were prepared by immunoSEQ multiplex PCR; TCRdb keeps only in-frame clonotypes and omits some of them. Of 490,000 or so clones listed, 70% to 90% are singletons. Living in about two dozen US areas, the participants were between roughly 18 and 89 years of age. Germline V CDR1 and CDR2: SGHRS, YFSETQ. This CDR3 comprises 18 residues. J lost 0 bases, V lost 0 bases, and 8 bases had no gene match. V is TRBV5-1 and J is TRBJ1-3; 8 bases line up with TRBD1. Sequencing was carried out using PBMCs or T cells enriched from blood (not recorded which). The clonotype was recovered from a woman in her sixties or seventies who had recovered from COVID-19. The CDR3: CASSLAGTGGSSGNTIYF. The DNA for the CDR3 is TGCGCCAGCAGCTTGGCGGGGACAGGAGGGAGCTCTGGAAACACCATATATTTT.